This T cell receptor (beta chain) emerged from a study of CD8 T cells in ankylosing spondylitis. Findings and caveats of the study: Earlier literature documents some of the motif variants in reactive arthritis synovial fluid and blood. Made up of about eight highly homologous variants, a TCR beta motif appeared characteristic of ankylosing spondylitis blood. Significantly higher representation of disease-linked clones was reported for matched ankylosing spondylitis synovial fluid.

TCRdb called the 5' RACE reads again in MiXCR, with one record for every CDR3 protein. The data show some 220,000 distinct CDR3 sequences, approximately 7.4% seen once. This clonotype was detected ten times or more. Its specificity is not known. The CDR3 covers 17 residues. Germline trimming cut 4 bases from V and 4 bases from J; bases unmatched to any gene: 12. This TCR derives from a male donor with ankylosing spondylitis. The sample taken for sequencing was blood, either unsorted or a sorted T cell fraction (not recorded which). The genes are TRBV12-3 or TRBV12-4 and TRBJ1-1; 10 nucleotides line up with TRBD1. The CDR3: CASSSRDRGQGGTEAFF. The DNA for the CDR3 is TGTGCCAGCAGTTCCCGGGACAGGGGCCAAGGAGGCACTGAAGCTTTCTTT.